This T cell receptor (beta chain) originates from a study of blood T cell repertoires in COVID-19. On the study more broadly: COVID-19 samples collected from the United States, Italy and Spain covered acute and convalescent phases. PBMCs, B-cell-depleted T cells, or T cells were the source of the cDNA or gDNA that made up the material.

Self-reported history from a screening survey and questionnaire set each donor's cohort. This clone was seen a few times. Trimming left V 0 bases short and J 2 bases short, with 11 bases between. The CDR3 runs to 16 residues. Germline V lookup: CDR1 MGHRA, CDR2 YSYEKL. In the source study's methods: Estimates of nucleated cell counts were drawn from the amplification of reference gene primers. Method: immunoSEQ multiplex PCR; TCRdb's copy keeps in-frame clones and lacks some. D and trimming come from the DNA, and the V and J calls and clone size come from that table. In the table there are around 480,000 clones, about 90% of which are singletons.

Sample: PBMCs or T cells enriched from blood (not recorded which). The chain joins TRBV4-1 to TRBJ1-5; possibly TRBD1 for D (5 bases). The sequence came from a woman younger than 35 who had recovered from COVID-19. The CDR3 DNA sequence: TGCGCCAGCAGCCAAGATATAGCCAGGGGCAATCAGCCCCAGCATTTT. It is translated as CASSQDIARGNQPQHF.